This T cell receptor (beta chain) was identified during a study of spatial heterogeneity in lung cancer. Germline CDR1 SGHNT, CDR2 YENEEA. The CDR3 consists of 15 residues. V was clipped by 3 bases and J by 7 bases; unmatched bases: 9. Time point given: sample taken at primary tumor resection. TCRdb reprocessed the 5' RACE reads via MiXCR and lists one record per CDR3 protein. Counted here are some 23,000 distinct CDR3 sequences, approximately 7% occurring once; the ten biggest clones make up around 15%. This rearrangement joins TRBV11-3 to TRBJ2-1; 7 bases align to TRBD2. The specimen comprised PBMCs, sampled at surgery. This TCR was recovered from a male donor with early-stage non-small cell lung cancer. CDR3 in amino acids: CASSFWAGDQNEQFF. The CDR3 coding sequence is TGTGCCAGCAGCTTCTGGGCGGGAGATCAGAATGAGCAGTTCTTC.